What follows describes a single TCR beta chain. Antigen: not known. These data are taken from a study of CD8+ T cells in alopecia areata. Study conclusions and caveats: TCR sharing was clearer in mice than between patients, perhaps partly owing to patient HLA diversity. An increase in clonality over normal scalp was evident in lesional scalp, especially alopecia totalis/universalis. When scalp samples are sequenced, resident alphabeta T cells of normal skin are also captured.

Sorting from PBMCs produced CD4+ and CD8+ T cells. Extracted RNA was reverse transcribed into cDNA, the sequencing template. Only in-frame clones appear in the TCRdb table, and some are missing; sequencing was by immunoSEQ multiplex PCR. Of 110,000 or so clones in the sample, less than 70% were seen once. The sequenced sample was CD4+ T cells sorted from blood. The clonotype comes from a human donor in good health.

CDR3 sequence reads: CATSREDWANYGYTF. DNA for the CDR3: TGTGCCACCAGCAGAGAGGACTGGGCAAACTATGGCTACACCTTC. The V gene is TRBV15, the J gene TRBJ1-2; D is ambiguous. This CDR3 contains 15 residues. Germline assignment: CDR1 LNHNV and CDR2 YYDKDF (reference sequence). V lost 0 bases and J 2 bases, leaving 10 bases between the germline ends.